These T cell receptor beta chains were read from a single sample in a study of T-cell memory formation after mild COVID-19. TCRdb processed the 5' RACE reads anew with MiXCR; each CDR3 protein has one entry. The sample holds roughly 600,000 distinct CDR3 sequences; around 17% are singletons and the top ten take 12%. The specimen was PBMCs or a T cell subset sorted from them (not recorded which). These TCRs come from an adult woman who had mild COVID-19 (a few samples of this study predate the infection). Cell type and time point are not known. Each CDR3 is given with its conserved first and last residue. Each record gives: D gene, clone size, CDR3 length, J gene, V gene, CDR3 DNA, CDR3 protein. A D gene is named only where the DNA matches it firmly. Rows may omit the clone size; those that give it use once, few, many or a size class.

D: NA
size: NA
length: 16
J: TRBJ2-7
V: TRBV6-5
DNA: TGTGCCAGCAGCTATTACCCGGAGAGTTACTCCTACGAGCAGTACTTC
CDR3: CASSYYPESYSYEQYF

D: TRBD1
size: few
length: 16
J: TRBJ2-7
V: TRBV11-2
DNA: TGTGCCAGCGAGTTCTCACTCGGGACAGGGTACTACGAGCAGTACTTC
CDR3: CASEFSLGTGYYEQYF

D: TRBD2
size: NA
length: 17
J: TRBJ2-7
V: TRBV7-8
DNA: TGTGCCAGCAGCGGGACTAGCGGGAGGGGAATCTCGTACGAGCAGTACTTC
CDR3: CASSGTSGRGISYEQYF

D: TRBD1
size: NA
length: 15
J: TRBJ1-2
V: TRBV4-1
DNA: TGCGCCAGCAGCCAAGCGGGACAGGGCCTCTATGGCTACACCTTC
CDR3: CASSQAGQGLYGYTF

D: TRBD2
size: few
length: 16
J: TRBJ2-1
V: TRBV12-3/TRBV12-4
DNA: TGTGCCAGCAGTTTAGAGTACAGCGGGGTTTACAATGAGCAGTTCTTC
CDR3: CASSLEYSGVYNEQFF

D: TRBD2
size: few
length: 17
J: TRBJ2-1
V: TRBV4-3
DNA: TGCGCCAGCAGCCACCTCAGCGGGAGGAGCTCCTACAATGAGCAGTTCTTC
CDR3: CASSHLSGRSSYNEQFF

D: NA
size: NA
length: 13
J: TRBJ2-3
V: TRBV10-3
DNA: TGTGCCATCAGGCCACGAGGCACAGATACGCAGTATTTT
CDR3: CAIRPRGTDTQYF

D: NA
size: few
length: 15
J: TRBJ2-7
V: TRBV30
DNA: TGTGCCTGGAGTGTAAGTCTCCCCATATCTACCGAGCAGTACTTC
CDR3: CAWSVSLPISTEQYF

D: NA
size: few
length: 14
J: TRBJ1-2
V: TRBV5-1
DNA: TGCGCCAGCAGTTCCCACGGGGCGCAGGGTGGCTACACCTTC
CDR3: CASSSHGAQGGYTF

D: NA
size: few
length: 15
J: TRBJ2-7
V: TRBV11-2
DNA: TGTGCCAGCAGCGGCCTGAGTGGGGGAACCTACGAGCAGTACTTC
CDR3: CASSGLSGGTYEQYF

D: NA
size: NA
length: 14
J: TRBJ1-1
V: TRBV11-1
DNA: TGTGCCAGCAGCTTGGGACTTTCACCCGTGGGAGCTTTCTTT
CDR3: CASSLGLSPVGAFF

D: TRBD1
size: NA
length: 14
J: TRBJ2-5
V: TRBV7-9
DNA: TGTGCCAGCAGCCCCGACAGGGATCTTGAGACCCAGTACTTC
CDR3: CASSPDRDLETQYF

D: TRBD2
size: NA
length: 15
J: TRBJ2-7
V: TRBV6-2/TRBV6-3
DNA: TGTGCCAGCAGTACAATAGCGGGAGGGCCTTACGAGCAGTACTTC
CDR3: CASSTIAGGPYEQYF

D: NA
size: few
length: 14
J: TRBJ2-1
V: TRBV7-2
DNA: TGTGCCAGCAGCTTAGAGACGGGACCCAGCTCGCAGTTCTTC
CDR3: CASSLETGPSSQFF

D: NA
size: NA
length: 12
J: TRBJ1-1
V: TRBV5-1
DNA: TGCGCCAGCAGCCCCCAGGGTTCTGAAGCTTTCTTT
CDR3: CASSPQGSEAFF